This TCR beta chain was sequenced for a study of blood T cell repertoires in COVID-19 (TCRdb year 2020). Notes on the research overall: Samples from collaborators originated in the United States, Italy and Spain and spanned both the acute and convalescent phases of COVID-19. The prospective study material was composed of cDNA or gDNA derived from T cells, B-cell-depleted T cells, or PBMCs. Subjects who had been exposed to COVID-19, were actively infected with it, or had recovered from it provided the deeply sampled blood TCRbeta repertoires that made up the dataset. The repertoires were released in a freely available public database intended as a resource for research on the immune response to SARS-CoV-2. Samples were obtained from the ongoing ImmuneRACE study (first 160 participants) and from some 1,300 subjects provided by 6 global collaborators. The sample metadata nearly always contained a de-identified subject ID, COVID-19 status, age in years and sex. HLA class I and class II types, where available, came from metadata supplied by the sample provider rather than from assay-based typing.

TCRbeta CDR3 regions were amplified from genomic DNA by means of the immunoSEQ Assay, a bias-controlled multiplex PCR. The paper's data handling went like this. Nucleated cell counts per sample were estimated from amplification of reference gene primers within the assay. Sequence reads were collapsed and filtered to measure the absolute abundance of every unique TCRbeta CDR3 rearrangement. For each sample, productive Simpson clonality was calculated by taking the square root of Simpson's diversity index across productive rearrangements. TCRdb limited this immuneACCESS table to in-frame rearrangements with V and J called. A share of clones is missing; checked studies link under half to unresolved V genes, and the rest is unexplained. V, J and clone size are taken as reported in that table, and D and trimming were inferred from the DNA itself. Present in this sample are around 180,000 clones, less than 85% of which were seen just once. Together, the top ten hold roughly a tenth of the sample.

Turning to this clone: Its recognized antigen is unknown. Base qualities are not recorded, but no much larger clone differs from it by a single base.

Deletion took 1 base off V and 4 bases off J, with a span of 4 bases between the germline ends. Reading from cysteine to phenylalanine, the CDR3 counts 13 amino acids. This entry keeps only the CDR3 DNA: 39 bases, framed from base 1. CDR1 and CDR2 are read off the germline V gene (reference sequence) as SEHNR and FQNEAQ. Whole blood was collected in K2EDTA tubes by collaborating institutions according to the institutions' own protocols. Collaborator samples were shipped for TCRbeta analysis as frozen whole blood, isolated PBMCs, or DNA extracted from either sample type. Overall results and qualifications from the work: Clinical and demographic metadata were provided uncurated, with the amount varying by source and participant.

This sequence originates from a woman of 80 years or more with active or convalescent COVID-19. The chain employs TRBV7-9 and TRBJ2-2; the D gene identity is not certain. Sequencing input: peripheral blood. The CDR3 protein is CASSLDSTGELFF. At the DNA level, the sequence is TGTGCCAGCAGCTTAGATAGCACCGGGGAGCTGTTTTTT.